These 26 T cell receptor beta chains share one sample of origin, sequenced in a study of technical replicates of blood from four donors. The protocol was immunoSEQ multiplex PCR, while the TCRdb copy is restricted to in-frame clones and leaves out a portion. The data hold 12,000 or so clones, with approximately 96% observed a single time. Source material: PBMCs. The receptors derive from a human donor in good health.

V usage is TRBV18 and J usage is TRBJ2-3; D possibly corresponds to TRBD2 (5 bases). V lost 3 bases and J lost 0, with 10 bases in between. Per the germline V gene, CDR1 is KGHSH and CDR2 is LQKENI. This CDR3 comprises 15 residues. CDR3 coding DNA: TGTGCCAGCTCACCTGTTGTAGCGAGCACAGATACGCAGTATTTT. Protein sequence: CASSPVVASTDTQYF.

This clone was recorded once. This chain joins TRBV6-5 and TRBJ2-3; 7 nucleotides agree with TRBD2. The CDR3 has 15 amino acids. Germline CDR1 MNHEY, CDR2 SVGAGI. Losses at the gene ends were 6 bases for V and 1 base for J; bases not matched to a gene: 7. The CDR3 coding sequence is TGTGCCAGCAGGCCGGGGGGTTCAGGCACAGATACGCAGTATTTT. Translation: CASRPGGSGTDTQYF.

The chain couples TRBV6-6 to TRBJ1-5; possible D gene TRBD1, 6 bases. The germline V gene encodes CDR1 MNHNY and CDR2 SVGAGI (reference sequence). The V gene lost 6 bases and the J gene lost 6 bases, with 18 bases spanning the gap. CDR3 length equals 15 residues. The CDR3 sequence is CASSSQGLKAQPQHF. The CDR3 coding sequence is TGTGCCAGCAGCAGCCAGGGGCTAAAGGCTCAGCCCCAGCATTTT.

The chain recombines TRBV30 with TRBJ1-6; 9 bases align to TRBD1. From germline, CDR1 is GTSNPN and CDR2 SVGIG (reference sequence). V shed 0 bases, J shed 5 bases, and the junction held 8 bases outside the gene matches. This CDR3 region has 17 residues. In DNA, the CDR3 is TGTGCCTGGAGTGTAAGAGGGACAGGGTTCAATAATTCACCCCTCCACTTT. Residues: CAWSVRGTGFNNSPLHF.

This chain joins TRBV19 and TRBJ2-7; 9 nucleotides match TRBD1. With 6 bases clipped from V and 1 base from J, the junction kept 7 bases outside the gene matches. The CDR3 sequence is 15 residues long. CDR1 is LNHDA, CDR2 SQIVND, per germline (reference sequence). This CDR3 is CASSAEGTGSYEQYF. The CDR3 bases are TGTGCCAGTAGCGCCGAGGGGACAGGGTCCTACGAGCAGTACTTC.

The chain uses TRBV30 and TRBJ2-3; the D gene is possibly TRBD1 (6 bases). The V end was cut by 5 bases, the J end by 1 base, with 25 bases between. Germline loops: CDR1 GTSNPN, CDR2 SVGIG (reference sequence). The CDR3 is 18 amino acids. The CDR3 nucleotides read TGTGCCTGGTCCCTCCGAGGGGGAAGAGCGGAACGCACAGATACGCAGTATTTT. It codes for CAWSLRGGRAERTDTQYF.

The chain couples TRBV27 to TRBJ2-3, with 10 bases matching TRBD2. The germline V gene encodes CDR1 MNHEY and CDR2 SMNVEV (reference sequence). Trimming took 2 bases from V and 3 from J; bases not matched to a gene: 5. This CDR3 region has 16 residues. CDR3 DNA sequence: TGTGCCAGCAGTTTAACGACTAGCGGGTATACAGATACGCAGTATTTT. Residues: CASSLTTSGYTDTQYF.

V and J are TRBV27 and TRBJ2-5; TRBD2 might be the D (6 bases). Germline CDR1 reads MNHEY; CDR2 reads SMNVEV (reference sequence). Trimming removed 6 bases at V and 5 bases at J, with 13 bases between. The CDR3 is 13 amino acids. In DNA, the CDR3 is TGTGCCAGCAGCAGACTAGGCCACGAGACCCAGTACTTC. Protein: CASSRLGHETQYF.

The V and J genes are TRBV21-1 and TRBJ2-7; the table's D call TRBD1 went unverified against the DNA. TRBV21-1 represents a pseudogene. The CDR3 spans 12 residues. CDR3 sequence (DNA): TGTGCCAGCCATCGACAAACCTACGAGCAGTACTTC. It codes for CASHRQTYEQYF.

In its sample, this clone was seen a few times. The rearrangement links TRBV6-5 to TRBJ1-5; tentative D call: TRBD1 (6 bases). V lost 4 bases and J lost 2, with 15 bases in between. CDR3 length: 16 amino acids. The germline gives CDR1 MNHEY, CDR2 SVGAGI. CDR3 in DNA: TGTGCCAGCAGTTTACAGGGTGCCGGGGGCAATCAGCCCCAGCATTTT. Encoded protein: CASSLQGAGGNQPQHF.

V usage is TRBV6-5 and J usage is TRBJ2-3, with 10 bases matching TRBD2. After removal of 2 bases from V and 3 bases from J, the junction contained 5 bases not matched to a gene. Germline lookup yields CDR1 MNHEY and CDR2 SVGAGI. The CDR3 runs 16 residues. The CDR3 reads CASSYGAGGRTDTQYF. The CDR3 DNA reads as TGTGCCAGCAGTTACGGAGCGGGAGGGCGAACAGATACGCAGTATTTT.

The rearrangement uses TRBV5-1 and TRBJ2-7; TRBD2 is a possible D gene (5 bases). With 0 bases removed from V and 4 bases from J, the gap between germline ends came to 8 bases. The CDR3 has 13 amino acids. In germline, CDR1 is SGHRS, CDR2 YFSETQ. In DNA form, the CDR3 reads TGCGCCAGCAGCTTGGAACCGGGGTACGAGCAGTACTTC. Its translation is CASSLEPGYEQYF.

This rearrangement joins TRBV10-1 to TRBJ1-1; D gene unclear. The CDR3 runs 17 residues. Germline V lookup: CDR1 WNHNN, CDR2 SYGVQD (reference sequence). V shed 0 bases and J shed 2 bases, with 16 bases lying between them. The CDR3 DNA follows: TGCGCCAGCAGTGAGTCGAAGCGGGCGCGGGGAAACACTGAAGCTTTCTTT. Amino acids: CASSESKRARGNTEAFF.

This chain joins TRBV18 and TRBJ2-6; 7 bases map to TRBD1. Trimming took 1 base from V and 0 from J; bases not matched to a gene: 3. Germline V lookup: CDR1 KGHSH, CDR2 LQKENI. CDR3 length: 17 amino acids. The CDR3 nucleotides are TGTGCCAGCTCACCACAGACAGGGTCCTCTGGGGCCAACGTCCTGACTTTC. Residues: CASSPQTGSSGANVLTF.

V gene TRBV28 combines with J gene TRBJ2-1, with D maybe TRBD1 (5 bases). Trimming took 6 bases from V and 0 from J, leaving 15 bases between them. CDR1 and CDR2 from the germline V gene are MDHEN and SYDVKM. The CDR3 totals 16 residues. This CDR3 is CASSWGTVSSYNEQFF. The CDR3 region has the DNA TGTGCCAGCAGCTGGGGCACCGTGAGCTCCTACAATGAGCAGTTCTTC.

The chain is built from TRBV11-2 and TRBJ2-7, with 11 bases matching TRBD2. The CDR3 covers 14 residues. Per germline, CDR1 SGHAT and CDR2 FQNNGV. Trimming at V came to 2 bases and at J to 5 bases, leaving 2 bases not matched to a gene. The CDR3 DNA sequence: TGTGCCAGCAGCTTATTACTAGCGGGAGACGAGCAGTACTTC. Protein product: CASSLLLAGDEQYF.

The chain joins TRBV18 to TRBJ2-3; TRBD2 agrees at 11 bases. The CDR3 extends over 19 amino acids. Germline V gene data show CDR1 as KGHSH and CDR2 as LQKENI. V was pared by 3 bases and J by 2 bases, with 13 bases of the junction left unmatched. The CDR3 DNA sequence: TGTGCCAGCTCACCGTTCTCTCTAGCGGGAGGTAGGAACACAGATACGCAGTATTTT. Protein: CASSPFSLAGGRNTDTQYF.

This chain joins TRBV18 and TRBJ2-1; maybe TRBD2 (5 bases). Between the trimmed V and J ends, which lost 6 bases and 6 bases, there was a span of 9 bases. Germline V lookup: CDR1 KGHSH, CDR2 LQKENI. The CDR3 sequence is 12 residues long. This CDR3 is CASSQGLNEQFF. DNA for the CDR3: TGTGCCAGCTCCCAAGGACTCAATGAGCAGTTCTTC. Full variable domain (remainder filled in from reference TRBV18 and TRBJ2-1): NAGVMQNPRHLVRRRGQEARLRCSPMKGHSHVYWYRQLPEEGLKFMVYLQKENIIDESGMPKERFSAEFPKEGPSILRIQQVVRGDSAAYFCASSQGLNEQFFGPGTRLTVL.

The rearrangement uses TRBV7-3 and TRBJ2-5; tentatively, D is TRBD2 (6 bases). CDR1 and CDR2 (germline): SGHTA, FQGTGA. The CDR3 totals 15 residues. V dropped 4 bases and J dropped 2 bases, with 14 bases sitting between them. CDR3 sequence: CASSSGGVGQETQYF. The DNA of the CDR3 is TGTGCCAGCAGCTCCGGCGGGGTGGGGCAAGAGACCCAGTACTTC. Full variable domain (rest looked up from reference TRBV7-3 and TRBJ2-5): GAGVSQTPSNKVTEKGKYVELRCDPISGHTALYWYRQSLGQGPEFLIYFQGTGAADDSGLPNDRFFAVRPEGSVSTLKIQRTERGDSAVYLCASSSGGVGQETQYFGPGTRLLVL.

The rearrangement links TRBV6-5 to TRBJ1-5, with TRBD1 matching over 9 bases. Germline V lookup: CDR1 MNHEY, CDR2 SVGAGI. Trimming removed 6 bases from V and 4 bases from J; junction bases left unmatched: 7. The CDR3 is made up of 15 amino acids. Here the CDR3 reads CASSFGQGSNQPQHF. CDR3 nucleotides: TGTGCCAGCAGCTTTGGACAGGGGAGTAATCAGCCCCAGCATTTT.

The gene calls are TRBV5-1 and TRBJ2-1; D call uncertain. Germline values: CDR1 SGHRS, CDR2 YFSETQ. V gave up 0 bases and J gave up 8 bases, with 6 bases separating them. The CDR3 extends over 12 amino acids. The CDR3 nucleotides are TGCGCCAGCAGCTTGGAGGCGGATGAGCAGTTCTTC. This encodes CASSLEADEQFF. Looking up the rest from reference TRBV5-1 and TRBJ2-1 gives the full variable domain: KAGVTQTPRYLIKTRGQQVTLSCSPISGHRSVSWYQQTPGQGLQFLFEYFSETQRNKGNFPGRFSGRQFSNSRSEMNVSTLELGDSALYLCASSLEADEQFFGPGTRLTVL.

The chain couples TRBV6-1 to TRBJ2-1; 11 nucleotides align to TRBD1. The CDR3 extends over 15 amino acids. Per germline, CDR1 MNHNS and CDR2 SASEGT. The junction had 1 base not matched to a gene; V was cut back by 3 bases and J by 3 bases. This CDR3 reads CASSEGTGGYNEQFF. Here the CDR3 DNA reads TGTGCCAGCAGTGAGGGGACAGGGGGCTACAATGAGCAGTTCTTC.

The chain couples TRBV29-1 to TRBJ2-1; D gene unclear. The CDR3 sequence is 14 residues long. The germline gives CDR1 SQVTM, CDR2 ANQGSEA. Trimming shortened V by 0 bases and J by 0 bases, and 6 bases separated the two germline ends. The CDR3 region has the DNA TGCAGCGTTGAAGATTGGAGCTCCTACAATGAGCAGTTCTTC. This translates into CSVEDWSSYNEQFF.

The chain links TRBV15 to TRBJ2-1; 10 bases are shared with TRBD2. This CDR3 spans 15 amino acids. From germline, CDR1 is LNHNV and CDR2 YYDKDF (reference sequence). With 0 bases clipped from V and 6 bases from J, the junction kept 2 bases outside the gene matches. CDR3 DNA sequence: TGTGCCACCAGCAGAGAAGCGGGAGGGAGCAATGAGCAGTTCTTC. Protein: CATSREAGGSNEQFF.

The chain is built from TRBV5-1 and TRBJ1-4; 8 bases agree with TRBD1. The V and J ends lost 3 bases and 4 bases, in that order; junction bases with no gene match: 5. Germline CDR1 is SGHRS and CDR2 is YFSETQ. The CDR3 is made up of 15 amino acids. CDR3 region: CASSSETGVNEKLFF. CDR3 DNA: TGCGCCAGCAGCTCCGAGACAGGGGTTAATGAAAAACTGTTTTTT.

The V call is TRBV6-4, the J call TRBJ2-1; the D gene is possibly TRBD1 (6 bases). Trimming pared 2 bases from V and 5 bases from J, leaving 7 bases between. The CDR3 totals 13 residues. Per germline, CDR1 MRHNA and CDR2 SNTAGT. The DNA for the CDR3 is TGTGCCAGCAGTGACCGGGACAACAATGAGCAGTTCTTC. Its translation is CASSDRDNNEQFF.